This is a list of T cell receptor beta chains from one sample in a study of blood T cell repertoires in COVID-19. Some clones are missing from TCRdb's copy, which holds only in-frame ones; the method was immunoSEQ multiplex PCR. The sample holds under 150,000 clones, 80% seen once. Sequencing used peripheral blood. These receptor sequences come from a woman aged 45 to 65 with acute or convalescent COVID-19. Both conserved end residues are part of each CDR3. A D gene is named only where the DNA matches it firmly. Only part of the rows carry a size: once, few, many, or a class if the clone is expanded.

D: NA
V: TRBV3-1/TRBV3-2
J: TRBJ1-5
size: NA
CDR3: CASSQDLGQPQHF
DNA: TGTGCCAGCAGCCAAGATCTAGGCCAGCCCCAGCATTTT

D: NA
V: TRBV3-1/TRBV3-2
J: TRBJ1-2
size: NA
CDR3: CASSQVNSYNYGYTF
DNA: TGTGCCAGCAGCCAAGTTAACAGTTATAACTATGGCTACACCTTC

D: NA
V: TRBV19
J: TRBJ1-1
size: NA
CDR3: CASSYGILAAFF
DNA: TGTGCCAGTAGTTACGGGATCTTGGCGGCTTTCTTT

D: NA
V: TRBV3-1/TRBV3-2
J: TRBJ2-7
size: NA
CDR3: CASSQDNGTYEQYF
DNA: TGTGCCAGCAGCCAAGATAACGGGACCTACGAGCAGTACTTC

D: NA
V: TRBV20-1
J: TRBJ2-3
size: NA
CDR3: CSASEARAIDTQYF
DNA: TGCAGTGCTAGTGAGGCCAGGGCAATAGATACGCAGTATTTT

D: TRBD1
V: TRBV7-2
J: TRBJ1-6
size: NA
CDR3: CASSFRDRGSPLHF
DNA: TGTGCCAGCAGTTTCCGGGACAGGGGTTCACCCCTCCACTTT

D: NA
V: TRBV30
J: TRBJ2-1
size: NA
CDR3: CAWSVPQGRNGEQFF
DNA: TGTGCCTGGAGTGTACCACAGGGAAGAAATGGTGAGCAGTTCTTC

D: TRBD1
V: TRBV7-2
J: TRBJ1-5
size: NA
CDR3: CASSHRGSNQPQHF
DNA: TGTGCCAGCAGCCACAGGGGTAGCAATCAGCCCCAGCATTTT

D: NA
V: TRBV7-2
J: TRBJ2-3
size: NA
CDR3: CASSLPRADTQYF
DNA: TGTGCCAGCAGCTTACCGCGGGCAGATACGCAGTATTTT

D: TRBD1
V: TRBV19
J: TRBJ2-2
size: few
CDR3: CASRDRRNTGELFF
DNA: TGTGCCAGTAGGGACAGGAGGAACACCGGGGAGCTGTTTTTT

D: NA
V: TRBV7-3
J: TRBJ1-2
size: few
CDR3: CASSSLQGGNYGYTF
DNA: TGTGCCAGCAGTTCCCTACAAGGAGGCAACTATGGCTACACCTTC

D: TRBD2
V: TRBV29-1
J: TRBJ2-3
size: NA
CDR3: CSVLRLAVGTDTQYF
DNA: TGCAGCGTTCTACGACTAGCCGTAGGCACAGATACGCAGTATTTT

D: NA
V: TRBV2
J: TRBJ1-1
size: few
CDR3: CASSLDRNTEAFF
DNA: TGTGCCAGCAGCTTAGATAGAAACACTGAAGCTTTCTTT

D: NA
V: TRBV7-9
J: TRBJ1-4
size: NA
CDR3: CASSLASNEKLFF
DNA: TGTGCCAGCAGCCTGGCCAGTAATGAAAAACTGTTTTTT

D: NA
V: TRBV18
J: TRBJ2-3
size: NA
CDR3: CASSPFGGSTDTQYF
DNA: TGTGCCAGCTCACCCTTCGGCGGAAGCACAGATACGCAGTATTTT

D: NA
V: TRBV28
J: TRBJ1-4
size: NA
CDR3: CASSGESFREKLFF
DNA: TGTGCCAGCAGCGGGGAGAGTTTCCGTGAAAAACTGTTTTTT

D: TRBD1
V: TRBV10-3
J: TRBJ1-5
size: once
CDR3: CAIGRDRPHQPQHF
DNA: TGTGCCATCGGCCGGGACAGGCCCCACCAGCCCCAGCATTTT

D: NA
V: TRBV11-2
J: TRBJ1-6
size: NA
CDR3: CASSPLRGARNSPLHF
DNA: TGTGCCAGCAGCCCTTTGCGGGGGGCGCGAAATTCACCCCTCCACTTT

D: TRBD1
V: TRBV6-5
J: TRBJ1-4
size: NA
CDR3: CASSHQGAREEKLFF
DNA: TGTGCCAGCAGTCACCAGGGGGCAAGAGAAGAAAAACTGTTTTTT

D: NA
V: TRBV6-4
J: TRBJ2-3
size: NA
CDR3: CASSAQGGTDTQYF
DNA: TGTGCCAGCAGTGCCCAGGGCGGCACAGATACGCAGTATTTT

D: NA
V: TRBV29-1
J: TRBJ2-1
size: NA
CDR3: CSVEENRYNEQFF
DNA: TGCAGCGTTGAAGAAAACAGATACAATGAGCAGTTCTTC

D: TRBD2
V: TRBV19
J: TRBJ2-5
size: NA
CDR3: CASSIGERLADQETQYF
DNA: TGTGCCAGTAGTATAGGTGAAAGACTAGCGGACCAAGAGACCCAGTACTTC

D: NA
V: TRBV18
J: TRBJ1-1
size: NA
CDR3: CASSPTGTGDTEAFF
DNA: TGTGCCAGCTCACCCACAGGCACGGGGGACACTGAAGCTTTCTTT

D: NA
V: TRBV29-1
J: TRBJ1-4
size: few
CDR3: CSVPNQGTGEKLFF
DNA: TGCAGCGTCCCTAACCAGGGGACGGGAGAAAAACTGTTTTTT

D: TRBD1
V: TRBV11-2
J: TRBJ1-6
size: NA
CDR3: CASSSMRGQTYNSPLHF
DNA: TGTGCCAGCAGCTCCATGCGGGGACAGACCTATAATTCACCCCTCCACTTT

D: TRBD1
V: TRBV4-3
J: TRBJ1-1
size: NA
CDR3: CASSSGTGGVTEAFF
DNA: TGCGCCAGCAGCTCCGGGACAGGGGGGGTCACTGAAGCTTTCTTT

D: NA
V: TRBV29-1
J: TRBJ1-1
size: NA
CDR3: CSGQGRPDTEAFF
DNA: TGCAGCGGCCAGGGTAGACCCGACACTGAAGCTTTCTTT

D: NA
V: TRBV7-2
J: TRBJ2-3
size: NA
CDR3: CASRPGGADTQYF
DNA: TGTGCCAGCCGGCCCGGAGGGGCAGATACGCAGTATTTT

D: NA
V: TRBV11-2
J: TRBJ1-1
size: NA
CDR3: CASKLSQNTEAFF
DNA: TGTGCCAGCAAGTTATCACAGAACACTGAAGCTTTCTTT

D: TRBD2
V: TRBV11-1
J: TRBJ2-4
size: NA
CDR3: CASSTGTSSAKNIQYF
DNA: TGTGCCAGCAGCACAGGGACTAGCTCTGCCAAAAACATTCAGTACTTC

D: TRBD1
V: TRBV20-1
J: TRBJ2-5
size: NA
CDR3: CSASPGQGYQETQYF
DNA: TGCAGTGCTAGTCCGGGACAGGGGTACCAAGAGACCCAGTACTTC

D: NA
V: TRBV27
J: TRBJ1-2
size: NA
CDR3: CASSLNSGGGYTF
DNA: TGTGCCAGCAGTTTAAACAGCGGGGGTGGCTACACCTTC

D: NA
V: TRBV19
J: TRBJ2-4
size: once
CDR3: CASSMAQGLNIQYF
DNA: TGTGCCAGTAGTATGGCACAGGGCCTAAACATTCAGTACTTC

D: TRBD1
V: TRBV10-2
J: TRBJ2-5
size: NA
CDR3: CASSRGQEETQYF
DNA: TGCGCCAGCTCCAGGGGGCAGGAAGAGACCCAGTACTTC

D: TRBD2
V: TRBV3-1/TRBV3-2
J: TRBJ2-5
size: NA
CDR3: CASSQDIAGGQETQYF
DNA: TGTGCCAGCAGCCAAGATATCGCGGGGGGGCAAGAGACCCAGTACTTC

D: TRBD1
V: TRBV7-9
J: TRBJ1-2
size: NA
CDR3: CASSSPGQGSQGYGYTF
DNA: TGTGCCAGCAGCTCCCCGGGACAGGGGTCGCAGGGCTATGGCTACACCTTC

D: TRBD1
V: TRBV10-3
J: TRBJ1-4
size: NA
CDR3: CATGGTDNEKLFF
DNA: TGTGCCACAGGCGGGACAGATAATGAAAAACTGTTTTTT

D: NA
V: TRBV7-9
J: TRBJ2-7
size: NA
CDR3: CASSLGHQGDPSYEQYF
DNA: TGTGCCAGCAGCCTCGGTCATCAAGGGGATCCCTCCTACGAGCAGTACTTC

D: TRBD1
V: TRBV29-1
J: TRBJ1-2
size: NA
CDR3: CSAIGQGKGYTF
DNA: TGCAGCGCGATAGGACAGGGAAAAGGCTACACCTTC

D: NA
V: TRBV27
J: TRBJ1-4
size: NA
CDR3: CASSLTGWATNEKLFF
DNA: TGTGCCAGCAGTTTAACAGGGTGGGCAACTAATGAAAAACTGTTTTTT

D: NA
V: TRBV6-5
J: TRBJ1-1
size: NA
CDR3: CASSYLPENTEAFF
DNA: TGTGCCAGCAGTTACTTACCAGAGAACACTGAAGCTTTCTTT